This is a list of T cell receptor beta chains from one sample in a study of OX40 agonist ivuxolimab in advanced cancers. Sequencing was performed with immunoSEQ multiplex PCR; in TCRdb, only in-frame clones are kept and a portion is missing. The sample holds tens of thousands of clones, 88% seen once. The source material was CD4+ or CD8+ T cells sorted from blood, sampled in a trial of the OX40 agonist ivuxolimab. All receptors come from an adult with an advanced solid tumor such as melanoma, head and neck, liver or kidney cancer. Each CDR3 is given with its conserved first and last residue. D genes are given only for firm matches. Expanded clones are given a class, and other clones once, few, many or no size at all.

CDR3nt: TGTGCCAGCAGCTTAGGGCGGGAAACAATCTACGAGCAGTACTTC
CDR3aa: CASSLGRETIYEQYF
abundance: few
j_gene: TRBJ2-7
v_gene: TRBV11-2
d_gene: -

CDR3nt: TGTGCCAGCAAGAGGCAGGGGGCGCATCTTACAGATACGCAGTATTTT
CDR3aa: CASKRQGAHLTDTQYF
abundance: -
j_gene: TRBJ2-3
v_gene: TRBV28
d_gene: TRBD1

CDR3nt: TGTGCCAGCAGCTTGGACGTGAACACCGGGGAGCTGTTTTTT
CDR3aa: CASSLDVNTGELFF
abundance: -
j_gene: TRBJ2-2
v_gene: TRBV5-4
d_gene: -

CDR3nt: TGCGCCAGCAGCGAGTCCGGGACAGGTTCGGGGGGCTACACCTTC
CDR3aa: CASSESGTGSGGYTF
abundance: -
j_gene: TRBJ1-2
v_gene: TRBV5-1
d_gene: TRBD1

CDR3nt: TGTGCCAGCTCAGCATCCATTAACCACGAGCAGTACTTC
CDR3aa: CASSASINHEQYF
abundance: -
j_gene: TRBJ2-7
v_gene: TRBV18
d_gene: -

CDR3nt: TGTGCCAGCAGCTTAGGGATGGGGAGTCAGCCCCAGCATTTT
CDR3aa: CASSLGMGSQPQHF
abundance: -
j_gene: TRBJ1-5
v_gene: TRBV7-2
d_gene: -

CDR3nt: TGTGCCATCAGTGAGGGGCAGGCGGGAGTTACAGATACGCAGTATTTT
CDR3aa: CAISEGQAGVTDTQYF
abundance: -
j_gene: TRBJ2-3
v_gene: TRBV10-3
d_gene: TRBD2

CDR3nt: TGTGCCAGCAGTTTCGCGGGACAGGGCCAGGACGAGCAGTACTTC
CDR3aa: CASSFAGQGQDEQYF
abundance: -
j_gene: TRBJ2-7
v_gene: TRBV27
d_gene: TRBD1

CDR3nt: TGTGCCAGCGGTCGACAGATAAACACTGAAGCTTTCTTT
CDR3aa: CASGRQINTEAFF
abundance: once
j_gene: TRBJ1-1
v_gene: TRBV9
d_gene: -

CDR3nt: TGTGCCAGCACTTTGGACAGGGTTGGCAATCAGCCCCAGCATTTT
CDR3aa: CASTLDRVGNQPQHF
abundance: few
j_gene: TRBJ1-5
v_gene: TRBV6-1
d_gene: TRBD1

CDR3nt: TGTGCCAGCAGCCAGGGACTAGCGGGAGGGGAGGAGTATTTT
CDR3aa: CASSQGLAGGEEYF
abundance: -
j_gene: TRBJ2-3
v_gene: TRBV4-2
d_gene: TRBD2

CDR3nt: TGTGCCAGCAGTAAATCTACGACAGGGAACTATGGCTACACCTTC
CDR3aa: CASSKSTTGNYGYTF
abundance: -
j_gene: TRBJ1-2
v_gene: TRBV27
d_gene: TRBD1

CDR3nt: TGCGCCAGCAGCTTGGTTCGGCGCGCGCGGAGCAATCAGCCCCAGCATTTT
CDR3aa: CASSLVRRARSNQPQHF
abundance: -
j_gene: TRBJ1-5
v_gene: TRBV5-1
d_gene: -

CDR3nt: TGTGCCAGCAGTAAGGGAGGGGCTGGAGGAAACACCATATATTTT
CDR3aa: CASSKGGAGGNTIYF
abundance: once
j_gene: TRBJ1-3
v_gene: TRBV9
d_gene: -

CDR3nt: TGTGCCAGCAGCCAAGAGGCCTTAGCGCGAACCAACACCGGGGAGCTGTTTTTT
CDR3aa: CASSQEALARTNTGELFF
abundance: -
j_gene: TRBJ2-2
v_gene: TRBV14
d_gene: -

CDR3nt: TGCAGCGTTGACGTAAGCCAAGAGACCCAGTACTTC
CDR3aa: CSVDVSQETQYF
abundance: few
j_gene: TRBJ2-5
v_gene: TRBV29-1
d_gene: -

CDR3nt: TGTGCCAGCAGCGAAGGGGTACAGGGCTATGGCTACACCTTC
CDR3aa: CASSEGVQGYGYTF
abundance: -
j_gene: TRBJ1-2
v_gene: TRBV28
d_gene: -

CDR3nt: TGTGCCAGCAAATCAGAAGTACGGCCGACGTTTGAGACCCAGTACTTC
CDR3aa: CASKSEVRPTFETQYF
abundance: -
j_gene: TRBJ2-5
v_gene: TRBV28
d_gene: -

CDR3nt: TGCGCCAGCAGCCAACTAGGGACGTTCAACGAGCAGTACTTC
CDR3aa: CASSQLGTFNEQYF
abundance: -
j_gene: TRBJ2-7
v_gene: TRBV4-1
d_gene: -

CDR3nt: TGTGCCAGCAGCTCCCGGGACAGGGGCCCAGAGACCCAGTACTTC
CDR3aa: CASSSRDRGPETQYF
abundance: -
j_gene: TRBJ2-5
v_gene: TRBV9
d_gene: TRBD1

CDR3nt: TGTGCCAGCAGCGTAGCAACAGGGGGCTTTAACGGGGAGCTGTTTTTT
CDR3aa: CASSVATGGFNGELFF
abundance: -
j_gene: TRBJ2-2
v_gene: TRBV9
d_gene: TRBD1

CDR3nt: TGTGCCATCAGTGGGACTAGCGGGGTATACAATGAGCAGTTCTTC
CDR3aa: CAISGTSGVYNEQFF
abundance: -
j_gene: TRBJ2-1
v_gene: TRBV10-3
d_gene: TRBD2

CDR3nt: TGTGCCGTGACGGCTGCTCTCTACGAGCAGTACTTC
CDR3aa: CAVTAALYEQYF
abundance: -
j_gene: TRBJ2-7
v_gene: TRBV28
d_gene: -

CDR3nt: TGTGCCAGCAGTTCTCCTAGCGGGAATGTCAATGAGCAGTTCTTC
CDR3aa: CASSSPSGNVNEQFF
abundance: -
j_gene: TRBJ2-1
v_gene: TRBV28
d_gene: TRBD2

CDR3nt: TGCGCCAGCAGCTTGGATTTGGGGGCTAATGAGCAGTTCTTC
CDR3aa: CASSLDLGANEQFF
abundance: -
j_gene: TRBJ2-1
v_gene: TRBV5-1
d_gene: -

CDR3nt: TGTGCCAGCAGTTTACCCGGCGGGGGGCAAACCTACGAGCAGTACTTC
CDR3aa: CASSLPGGGQTYEQYF
abundance: once
j_gene: TRBJ2-7
v_gene: TRBV28
d_gene: TRBD2

CDR3nt: TGTGCCAGCAGCGCGGGGACAGGTAATCAGCCCCAGCATTTT
CDR3aa: CASSAGTGNQPQHF
abundance: -
j_gene: TRBJ1-5
v_gene: TRBV5-4
d_gene: TRBD1

CDR3nt: TGTGCCAGCAGTTACTCGAAGGGACGGGCTGAAGCTTTCTTT
CDR3aa: CASSYSKGRAEAFF
abundance: -
j_gene: TRBJ1-1
v_gene: TRBV6-5
d_gene: -

CDR3nt: TGTGCCAGCAGCGCTCCGGGACTCCTCACAGATACGCAGTATTTT
CDR3aa: CASSAPGLLTDTQYF
abundance: -
j_gene: TRBJ2-3
v_gene: TRBV5-6
d_gene: -

CDR3nt: TGTGCCAGCAGTGAGAGCTACGGGACTAGCGAGGCGCAGTATTTT
CDR3aa: CASSESYGTSEAQYF
abundance: -
j_gene: TRBJ2-3
v_gene: TRBV6-1
d_gene: TRBD2

CDR3nt: TGTGCCAGCAAAGAGTTCTCCTACAATGAGCAGTTCTTC
CDR3aa: CASKEFSYNEQFF
abundance: -
j_gene: TRBJ2-1
v_gene: TRBV2
d_gene: -

CDR3nt: TGCGCCAGCAGCCCATCCGGGACCCAAGAGACCCAGTACTTC
CDR3aa: CASSPSGTQETQYF
abundance: -
j_gene: TRBJ2-5
v_gene: TRBV4-1
d_gene: -

CDR3nt: TGCGCCAGCAGTTGGTCGAGACGACAGGGCCAGTACCAAGAGACCCAGTACTTC
CDR3aa: CASSWSRRQGQYQETQYF
abundance: -
j_gene: TRBJ2-5
v_gene: TRBV27
d_gene: TRBD1

CDR3nt: TGTGCCAGCAGCTTGCGTAACGGCCGATCAACCACCATATATTTT
CDR3aa: CASSLRNGRSTTIYF
abundance: -
j_gene: TRBJ1-3
v_gene: TRBV5-6
d_gene: -

CDR3nt: TGTGCCAGCAGTTTTGTCGAGCCCCTGAGGGCTTTCTTT
CDR3aa: CASSFVEPLRAFF
abundance: -
j_gene: TRBJ1-1
v_gene: TRBV28
d_gene: -

CDR3nt: TGTGCCAGCGGGGCGGGAGGGCGCGAGCAGTACTTC
CDR3aa: CASGAGGREQYF
abundance: -
j_gene: TRBJ2-7
v_gene: TRBV9
d_gene: TRBD2

CDR3nt: TGTGCCAGCAGTCAAGAGGGACAGGGGGCAGGAAACACCATATATTTT
CDR3aa: CASSQEGQGAGNTIYF
abundance: -
j_gene: TRBJ1-3
v_gene: TRBV28
d_gene: TRBD1